Described below is a single T cell receptor (beta chain) sequence and its context. This entry comes from a study of blood T cell repertoires in COVID-19. Per germline, CDR1 SGHRS and CDR2 YFSETQ. The CDR3 spans 17 residues. V trimming: 4 bases; J trimming: 5 bases; junction bases outside the gene matches: 17. Clones were sequenced by immunoSEQ multiplex PCR, and TCRdb holds only the in-frame ones, with some missing. The table shows some 110,000 clones, with 86% occurring only once. The sample consisted of peripheral blood. This clonotype was obtained from a middle-aged man with acute or convalescent COVID-19. The gene calls are TRBV5-1 and TRBJ2-5; 7 nucleotides line up with TRBD1. The CDR3 reads CASSPRDRVLGSETQYF. CDR3 bases: TGCGCCAGCAGCCCCCGGGACAGAGTTTTAGGCTCGGAGACCCAGTACTTC.